These 29 T cell receptor beta chains share one sample of origin, sequenced in a study of control samples from healthy donors and cancer patients. Repertoires were generated with immunoSEQ multiplex PCR, while TCRdb's copy carries only in-frame clones and drops some. This sample carries roughly 92,000 clones, more than 85% of them seen once, and the ten largest clones take around 1.3%. The sequencing input was blood. The receptors were gathered from a woman in her forties or fifties in good health.

This chain links TRBV10-3 with TRBJ1-4; 9 bases are shared with TRBD1. CDR3 size: 14 residues. Looked up from germline, CDR1 is ENHRY and CDR2 is SYGVKD. Germline trimming cut 2 bases from V and 8 bases from J; bases unmatched to any gene: 3. The CDR3 region has the DNA TGTGCCATCAGTGAGCGGACAGGGGACGAAAAACTGTTTTTT. Its protein product is CAISERTGDEKLFF.

This clone was seen only a few times. The chain has TRBV2 and TRBJ2-1, with TRBD2 identical over 9 bases. Germline-derived CDR1 and CDR2 are SNHLY and FYNNEI. The CDR3 is made up of 14 amino acids. Trimming cost V 5 bases and J 10 bases; bases outside gene matches: 9. CDR3 loop: CASSRLAAAGEQFF. The CDR3 nucleotides are TGTGCCAGCAGTCGACTAGCGGCGGCGGGGGAGCAGTTCTTC.

This chain connects TRBV9 to TRBJ1-1; D gene unclear. CDR1 is SGDLS and CDR2 is YYNGEE in the germline V gene. CDR3 length: 16 residues. Deletions cut 0 bases from V and 3 bases from J, with 15 bases between. The CDR3, as DNA: TGTGCCAGCAGCGTAGGTTCGATAGGAGTGCACACTGAAGCTTTCTTT. Translation: CASSVGSIGVHTEAFF. The full variable domain, rest sourced from reference TRBV9 and TRBJ1-1, is DSGVTQTPKHLITATGQRVTLRCSPRSGDLSVYWYQQSLDQGLQFLIQYYNGEERAKGNILERFSAQQFPDLHSELNLSSLELGDSALYFCASSVGSIGVHTEAFFGQGTRLTVV.

The chain carries TRBV28 and TRBJ1-3; tentatively, D is TRBD1 (6 bases). The CDR3 is 17 residues long. Germline V lookup: CDR1 MDHEN, CDR2 SYDVKM. Trimming took 6 bases from V and 0 from J, leaving 18 bases between them. The CDR3 protein is CASRTTTGTTSGNTIYF. The DNA for the CDR3 is TGTGCCAGCAGAACGACTACAGGGACTACCTCTGGAAACACCATATATTTT.

The chain recombines TRBV6-2 or TRBV6-3 with TRBJ2-1; 9 bases are a match to TRBD2. Germline CDR1 MNHEY, CDR2 SVGEGT. Trimming at V came to 5 bases and at J to 0 bases, leaving 17 bases not matched to a gene. The CDR3 spans 20 residues. The CDR3 region is CASSNDGLAGTFSSYNEQFF. DNA for the CDR3: TGTGCCAGCAGTAACGACGGGCTAGCGGGGACTTTTAGCTCCTACAATGAGCAGTTCTTC.

The gene calls are TRBV6-2 or TRBV6-3 and TRBJ2-6, with unresolved D. CDR3 length: 15 residues. CDR1 is MNHEY and CDR2 is SVGEGT in the germline V gene. V was pared by 2 bases and J by 4 bases, with 9 bases between. Here the CDR3 DNA reads TGTGCCAGCAGTTACGATTCAACCGGGGCCAACGTCCTGACTTTC. The encoded protein is CASSYDSTGANVLTF.

This clone has a single count. This sequence joins TRBV7-8 and TRBJ1-5, with D unresolved. CDR1 and CDR2 (germline): SGHVS, FQNEAQ. V was trimmed by 4 bases and J by 0 bases, leaving 16 bases between them. The CDR3 covers 17 residues. Written as DNA, the CDR3 is TGTGCCAGCAGCTCCGACCCTGGCCGTCGTAGCAATCAGCCCCAGCATTTT. It translates to CASSSDPGRRSNQPQHF.

The rearrangement links TRBV28 to TRBJ1-5, with 11 bases lining up with TRBD1. V gave up 6 bases and J gave up 0 bases; unmatched junction bases: 7. The CDR3 totals 17 residues. Germline values: CDR1 MDHEN, CDR2 SYDVKM. This chain's CDR3 is CASSSGTGGYSNQPQHF. In DNA form, the CDR3 reads TGTGCCAGCAGCTCCGGGACAGGGGGATATAGCAATCAGCCCCAGCATTTT.

V usage is TRBV11-3 and J usage is TRBJ2-5, with a possible D match to TRBD2 (6 bases). CDR3 size: 13 residues. The V and J ends lost 5 bases and 5 bases respectively, with 12 bases between them. CDR1 is SGHNT and CDR2 is YENEEA in the germline V gene. The CDR3 nucleotides read TGTGCCAGCAGCCTGGAGGGACTCGAGACCCAGTACTTC. This codes for CASSLEGLETQYF.

This chain connects TRBV2 to TRBJ2-5; tentatively, D is TRBD1 or TRBD2 (5 bases each). Per germline, CDR1 SNHLY and CDR2 FYNNEI. This CDR3 region has 15 residues. The V end was cut by 6 bases, the J end by 5 bases, with 19 bases between. The CDR3 spells CASRHWTGQAETQYF. The CDR3 nucleotides are TGTGCCAGCAGACACTGGACGGGGCAGGCGGAGACCCAGTACTTC.

This clone was seen just once. CDR3 bases: TGCGCCAGCAGCCAAGCAGGGGGCCTTCTCGACGAGCAGTACTTC. The encoded protein is CASSQAGGLLDEQYF. The rearrangement links TRBV4-1 to TRBJ2-7, with TRBD1 matching over 8 bases. From germline, CDR1 is MGHRA and CDR2 YSYEKL. V was clipped by 1 base and J by 5 bases; unmatched bases: 7. CDR3 length equals 15 residues.

J is TRBJ2-6 and V is TRBV7-2, with 11 nucleotides matching TRBD1. This CDR3 is 17 amino acids long. The germline V gene has CDR1 SGHTA and CDR2 FQGNSA. The ends lost 5 bases at V and 0 bases at J; junction bases unmatched: 3. The CDR3 sequence: CASSGTGGNSGANVLTF. The CDR3 DNA sequence: TGTGCCAGCAGCGGGACAGGGGGTAACTCTGGGGCCAACGTCCTGACTTTC.

In DNA form, the CDR3 reads TGTGCCAGCAGTTTTGACGGCCCCCTTCTAGGCCAGAACACTGAAGCTTTCTTT. Protein product: CASSFDGPLLGQNTEAFF. This chain uses TRBV28 with TRBJ1-1; D not certain. The CDR3 is made up of 18 amino acids. The V and J ends lost 3 bases and 1 base respectively, with 21 bases between them. From germline, CDR1 is MDHEN and CDR2 SYDVKM.

The chain carries TRBV5-5 and TRBJ2-3; 8 positions agree with TRBD2. Trimming at V came to 3 bases and at J to 6 bases, leaving 9 bases not matched to a gene. The germline V gene encodes CDR1 SGHKS and CDR2 YYEKEE (reference sequence). CDR3 size: 15 residues. The CDR3 bases are TGTGCCAGCAGCTGGAGCGGGAGTAAGATGGATACGCAGTATTTT. It specifies CASSWSGSKMDTQYF.

The rearrangement uses TRBV4-3 and TRBJ2-5; tentatively, D is TRBD2 (5 bases). V was pared by 0 bases and J by 4 bases, with 18 bases between. The germline V gene has CDR1 LGHNA and CDR2 YSLEER. The CDR3 consists of 17 residues. The DNA for the CDR3 is TGCGCCAGCAGCCAAGATCTTGCTAGCCCGAAAGGAGAGACCCAGTACTTC. It encodes CASSQDLASPKGETQYF.

The chain links TRBV7-2 to TRBJ2-5, with 9 bases lining up with TRBD2. Germline V gives CDR1 SGHTA, CDR2 FQGNSA. V lost 5 bases to trimming and J lost 6 bases; unmatched junction nucleotides: 10. CDR3 length: 15 residues. CDR3 region: CASSDGLAGRQTQYF. The CDR3 region has the DNA TGTGCCAGCAGCGATGGGCTAGCGGGAAGACAGACCCAGTACTTC.

The chain carries TRBV12-2 and TRBJ2-1; TRBD2 was called by the table and not checked on the DNA. TRBV12-2 is termed a pseudogene. CDR3 size: 21 residues. CDR3 in amino acids: CASRFPGTSGNLLSSYNEQFF. CDR3 DNA sequence: TGTGCAAGTCGCTTCCCTGGCACTAGCGGGAATTTGTTAAGCTCCTACAATGAGCAGTTCTTC.

The V gene is TRBV6-5, the J gene TRBJ2-1, with D possibly called TRBD1 or TRBD2 (5 bases each). V was trimmed by 7 bases and J by 6 bases, leaving 16 bases between them. Germline CDR1 and CDR2: MNHEY and SVGAGI. The CDR3 covers 14 residues. The CDR3 DNA reads as TGTGCCAGCACTAGGTTGGGGACCCCCAATGAGCAGTTCTTC. Protein: CASTRLGTPNEQFF.

This rearrangement joins TRBV6-2 or TRBV6-3 to TRBJ2-7, with D unresolved. The ends were cut back, 4 bases at V and 2 bases at J, with 12 bases in the middle. Germline values: CDR1 MNHEY, CDR2 SVGEGT. The CDR3 runs to 14 residues. The CDR3 DNA reads TGTGCCAGCAGTTTTGTAGGTCCAGCCTACGAGCAGTACTTC. This sequence encodes CASSFVGPAYEQYF.

V and J are TRBV19 and TRBJ2-1, with TRBD2 matching over 11 bases. The V segment lost 4 bases and the J segment 7 bases; nucleotides outside the gene matches: 12. Per the germline V gene, CDR1 is LNHDA and CDR2 is SQIVND (reference sequence). The CDR3 has 17 residues. The CDR3 is CASSTRRLAGGRNEQFF. The CDR3 coding sequence is TGTGCCAGTAGTACCCGGAGGCTAGCGGGAGGTCGGAATGAGCAGTTCTTC.

The rearrangement uses TRBV19 and TRBJ1-4; 9 nucleotides align to TRBD1. The germline V gene encodes CDR1 LNHDA and CDR2 SQIVND (reference sequence). The CDR3 runs to 13 residues. V lost 4 bases to trimming and J lost 6 bases; unmatched junction nucleotides: 0. The DNA for the CDR3 is TGTGCCAGTAGTAGGGACAGGGATGAAAAACTGTTTTTT. Protein product: CASSRDRDEKLFF. Drawing the rest from reference TRBV19 and TRBJ1-4, the complete variable domain is DGGITQSPKYLFRKEGQNVTLSCEQNLNHDAMYWYRQDPGQGLRLIYYSQIVNDFQKGDIAEGYSVSREKKESFPLTVTSAQKNPTAFYLCASSRDRDEKLFFGSGTQLSVL.

The V and J genes are TRBV5-1 and TRBJ2-3; TRBD2 is a possible D gene (6 bases). Germline V gene lookup returns CDR1 SGHRS and CDR2 YFSETQ. The ends were cut back, 0 bases at V and 3 bases at J, with 11 bases in the middle. This CDR3 comprises 15 residues. The CDR3 loop is CASSLVSSGTDTQYF. DNA for the CDR3: TGCGCCAGCAGCTTGGTTAGTAGCGGAACAGATACGCAGTATTTT. The variable domain in full, completed from reference TRBV5-1 and TRBJ2-3, reads KAGVTQTPRYLIKTRGQQVTLSCSPISGHRSVSWYQQTPGQGLQFLFEYFSETQRNKGNFPGRFSGRQFSNSRSEMNVSTLELGDSALYLCASSLVSSGTDTQYFGPGTRLTVL.

The V and J genes are TRBV2 and TRBJ2-3; no clear D gene. Trimming cost V 4 bases and J 2 bases, with 13 bases left between them. CDR1 and CDR2 (germline): SNHLY, FYNNEI. The CDR3 is 15 amino acids. CDR3 sequence (DNA): TGTGCCAGCAGTGTTAGGGCGCCAGACACAGATACGCAGTATTTT. Translation gives CASSVRAPDTDTQYF.

The rearrangement links TRBV24-1 to TRBJ1-3; the D is unclear. This CDR3 is 14 amino acids long. V was pared by 7 bases and J by 0 bases, with 9 bases between. In germline, CDR1 is KGHDR, CDR2 SFDVKD. The CDR3 sequence: CATRLCSSGNTIYF. CDR3 in DNA: TGTGCCACCAGACTCTGCAGCTCTGGAAACACCATATATTTT.

This chain connects TRBV10-1 to TRBJ1-1; 8 bases map to TRBD1. The trim removed 11 bases at V and 5 bases at J, leaving 4 bases unmatched. The CDR3 extends over 11 amino acids. Looked up from germline, CDR1 is WNHNN and CDR2 is SYGVQD (reference sequence). In nucleotides, the CDR3 is TGCGCCCAGGGGGCGGAAACTGAAGCTTTCTTT. It specifies CAQGAETEAFF.

The chain has TRBV2 and TRBJ1-5; D perhaps matches TRBD1 (5 bases). Germline-derived CDR1 and CDR2 are SNHLY and FYNNEI. This CDR3 region has 14 residues. Trimming pared 5 bases from V and 1 base from J, leaving 9 bases between. The CDR3 DNA reads TGTGCCAGCAGTACTCGGGGGAGCAATCAGCCCCAGCATTTT. Amino acid sequence: CASSTRGSNQPQHF. Full variable domain (missing parts from reference TRBV2 and TRBJ1-5): EPEVTQTPSHQVTQMGQEVILRCVPISNHLYFYWYRQILGQKVEFLVSFYNNEISEKSEIFDDQFSVERPDGSNFTLKIRSTKLEDSAMYFCASSTRGSNQPQHFGDGTRLSIL.

The gene calls are TRBV6-6 and TRBJ1-1; D unclear. Trimming removed 6 bases at V and 6 bases at J, with 14 bases between. Germline CDR1 is MNHNY and CDR2 is SVGAGI (reference sequence). The CDR3 has 13 amino acids. The DNA for the CDR3 is TGTGCCAGCAGGCCGAGCAGAACTTCTGAAGCTTTCTTT. Residues: CASRPSRTSEAFF.

V is TRBV19 and J is TRBJ1-2; no definite D call. The CDR3 is made up of 14 amino acids. From germline, CDR1 is LNHDA and CDR2 SQIVND (reference sequence). Trimming took 10 bases from V and 0 from J, leaving 15 bases between them. CDR3 in DNA: TGTGCCACCAAACAGTGGATCTCTAACTATGGCTACACCTTC. Its translation is CATKQWISNYGYTF.

V usage is TRBV19 and J usage is TRBJ2-7; 7 bases are a match to TRBD1. Trimming cost V 4 bases and J 2 bases; bases outside gene matches: 8. There are 15 residues in the CDR3. The V gene's germline CDR1 is LNHDA and CDR2 SQIVND (reference sequence). The CDR3 DNA reads as TGTGCCAGTAGTACGAAAAGGGACAGCGCCTACGAGCAGTACTTC. It codes for CASSTKRDSAYEQYF.